The T cell receptor beta chain described here comes from a study of neurological immune-mediated disorders. Study results and caveats: Falling below healthy controls, multiple sclerosis showed the least TCR clonal expansion, while HTLV-1-associated myelopathy showed the most. Private repertoires in all groups were suggested, as expanded clones shared no CDR3 amino acid sequences across subjects.

Germline lookup yields CDR1 SGHDT and CDR2 YYEEEE. The CDR3 covers 14 residues. Deletions cut 1 base from V and 5 bases from J, with 12 bases between. The cells used in sorted libraries, CD4+ or CD8+ T cells, numbered 1 million. TCRdb reanalysed the 5' RACE reads using MiXCR and keeps one entry per CDR3 protein. This sample carries some 27,000 distinct CDR3 sequences, around 21% of them seen once, and the ten largest clones take just under 30%. This clonotype was detected many times. What it recognizes is unknown. This clonotype was obtained from a man aged 45-65 years with HTLV-1-associated myelopathy (HAM/TSP). V and J are TRBV5-6 and TRBJ1-2; weak D call: TRBD1 (5 bases). The specimen was CD4+ T cells from blood. CDR3 sequence (DNA): TGTGCCAGCAGCTTGTCCGGGACTGAGTATGGCTACACCTTC. This sequence encodes CASSLSGTEYGYTF.